The 11 T cell receptor beta chains reported below all come from one sample, sequenced in a study of T-cell memory formation after mild COVID-19. TCRdb analysed the 5' RACE reads with MiXCR anew, one entry per CDR3 protein. The sample includes 280,000 or so distinct CDR3 sequences, around 8% of them seen just once. The source material was PBMCs or a T cell subset sorted from them (not recorded which). Source of these receptors: a man younger than 35 who had mild COVID-19 (a few samples of this study predate the infection). Cell type and time point are not known.

A few counts support this clonotype. The J gene is TRBJ2-6, the V gene TRBV4-2; 15 nucleotides line up with TRBD2. Germline V gives CDR1 LGHNA, CDR2 YNFKEQ. The CDR3 is 20 amino acids. The V gene end was trimmed by 4 bases and the J gene end by 2 bases; junction bases not matched to a gene: 9. The CDR3 is CASSLGTSGGTLTGANVLTF. DNA for the CDR3: TGTGCCAGCAGCCTAGGGACTAGCGGGGGGACCCTTACTGGGGCCAACGTCCTGACTTTC.

The chain recombines TRBV24-1 with TRBJ1-5; D is unresolved. V was shortened by 4 bases and J by 5 bases, with 5 bases between the two germline ends. This CDR3 comprises 12 residues. The germline V gene has CDR1 KGHDR and CDR2 SFDVKD. This CDR3 reads CATSESHQPQHF. The CDR3 DNA reads TGTGCCACCAGTGAGTCTCATCAGCCCCAGCATTTT.

This clonotype has a count of ten or more. The rearrangement links TRBV15 to TRBJ2-1; possibly TRBD2 for D (5 bases). CDR1 is LNHNV and CDR2 is YYDKDF in the germline V gene (reference sequence). The CDR3 spans 13 residues. Between the trimmed V and J ends, which lost 0 bases and 12 bases, there was a span of 12 bases. Written as DNA, the CDR3 is TGTGCCACCAGCAGAGAGGATGTGGCGGGGCAGTTCTTC. Its translation is CATSREDVAGQFF.

This chain uses TRBV4-1 with TRBJ1-2; TRBD1 matches at 8 bases. V shed 0 bases, J shed 7 bases, and the junction held 13 bases outside the gene matches. The CDR3 loop spans 17 amino acids. The germline V gene has CDR1 MGHRA and CDR2 YSYEKL. CDR3 residues: CASSQEVAGGLGGGYTF. The CDR3 DNA sequence: TGCGCCAGCAGCCAAGAAGTGGCAGGGGGCCTTGGAGGTGGCTACACCTTC.

This chain joins TRBV7-6 and TRBJ2-6; 10 nucleotides agree with TRBD1. Germline V gene lookup returns CDR1 SGHVS and CDR2 FNYEAQ. V shed 1 base, J shed 2 bases, and the junction held 5 bases outside the gene matches. The CDR3 runs 18 residues. The CDR3 DNA sequence: TGTGCCAGCAGCTTAGGACGACAGGGGGCGCCTGGGGCCAACGTCCTGACTTTC. Translating gives CASSLGRQGAPGANVLTF.

CDR3 sequence: CASSPPGTSGGADTQYF. CDR3 bases: TGTGCCAGCAGCCCACCAGGGACTAGCGGGGGGGCAGATACGCAGTATTTT. This sequence joins TRBV7-2 and TRBJ2-3; 16 bases are a match to TRBD2. The germline V gene encodes CDR1 SGHTA and CDR2 FQGNSA. Trimming cost V 5 bases and J 4 bases; bases outside gene matches: 6. The CDR3 has 17 amino acids.

This clonotype was detected ten times or more. The chain joins TRBV7-8 to TRBJ2-1; D remains unclear. V was shortened by 1 base and J by 0 bases, with 7 bases between the two germline ends. Germline values: CDR1 SGHVS, CDR2 FQNEAQ. The CDR3 runs 15 residues. CDR3 in DNA: TGTGCCAGCAGCTTAGGCTTCCTCTCCTACAATGAGCAGTTCTTC. This sequence encodes CASSLGFLSYNEQFF.

This chain joins TRBV12-3 or TRBV12-4 and TRBJ2-1; the D is unclear. The CDR3 is 10 residues long. The V gene lost 8 bases and the J gene lost 7 bases, with 6 bases spanning the gap. In DNA, the CDR3 is TGTGCCAGCGTGTCGAATGAGCAGTTCTTC. Protein product: CASVSNEQFF.

This clonotype was detected a few times. The chain joins TRBV7-2 to TRBJ2-7, with 8 bases fitting TRBD2. CDR3 length: 14 residues. The germline V gene encodes CDR1 SGHTA and CDR2 FQGNSA. Trimming cost V 3 bases and J 4 bases; bases outside gene matches: 5. The CDR3 sequence is CASSFAAGAYEQYF. In DNA form, the CDR3 reads TGTGCCAGCAGCTTTGCAGCGGGGGCTTACGAGCAGTACTTC. Full variable domain (rest looked up from reference TRBV7-2 and TRBJ2-7): GAGVSQSPSNKVTEKGKDVELRCDPISGHTALYWYRQSLGQGLEFLIYFQGNSAPDKSGLPSDRFSAERTGGSVSTLTIQRTQQEDSAVYLCASSFAAGAYEQYFGPGTRLTVT.

This clonotype occurred many times. The chain carries TRBV12-3 or TRBV12-4 and TRBJ2-5, with D uncertain. V lost 5 bases to trimming and J lost 5 bases, with 9 bases between them. This CDR3 spans 12 amino acids. In DNA form, the CDR3 reads TGTGCCAGCAGTCCCACCTTTGAGACCCAGTACTTC. Translated, it gives CASSPTFETQYF.

This clonotype was seen at least ten times. V and J are TRBV20-1 and TRBJ1-6, with 11 bases that match TRBD1. Per the germline V gene, CDR1 is DFQATT and CDR2 is SNEGSKA (reference sequence). The CDR3 length is 14 residues. J gave up 10 bases and V 2 bases, and 4 bases lay outside the gene matches. In nucleotides, the CDR3 is TGCAGTGCTAGACCGGGACAGGGGGGCTCACCCCTCCACTTT. It is translated as CSARPGQGGSPLHF.